Each of the 25 T cell receptor beta chains below was sequenced from the same sample in a study of immune characterization of retroperitoneal liposarcoma. Via MiXCR, TCRdb re-called the PCR reads, giving one row per CDR3 protein. The table lists more than 8,000 distinct CDR3 sequences, approximately 39% of them singletons. Sample: tumor tissue. The origin of the receptors is a male donor with retroperitoneal liposarcoma.

This clonotype is medium-sized in the sample. This chain links TRBV6-1 with TRBJ1-1; the match to TRBD1 covers 8 bases. The V gene's germline CDR1 is MNHNS and CDR2 SASEGT. V shed 2 bases, J shed 6 bases, and the junction held 11 bases outside the gene matches. The CDR3 has 16 amino acids. The CDR3 protein is CASSERGTGGRAEAFF. In DNA, the CDR3 is TGTGCCAGCAGTGAAAGGGGGACAGGTGGAAGGGCTGAAGCTTTCTTT.

This clonotype is labeled medium-sized. This rearrangement joins TRBV7-6 to TRBJ2-1; a possible D gene is TRBD1 (7 bases). The V gene's germline CDR1 is SGHVS and CDR2 FNYEAQ. V gave up 2 bases and J gave up 10 bases, with 15 bases separating them. The CDR3 has 14 amino acids. In nucleotides, the CDR3 is TGTGCCAGCAGCTTACGCCAGGGGGGATACGAGCAGTTCTTC. It yields the protein CASSLRQGGYEQFF.

The chain carries TRBV6-8 and TRBJ2-1, with 13 bases identical to TRBD2. The germline CDR1 and CDR2 sequences are MNHGY and SAAAGT. V trimming: 7 bases; J trimming: 9 bases; junction bases outside the gene matches: 12. The CDR3 covers 16 residues. In nucleotides, the CDR3 is TGTGCCAGCAAGGCAACCGGGACTAGCGGGATTGGTGAGCAGTTCTTC. Its translation: CASKATGTSGIGEQFF.

The gene calls are TRBV6-1 and TRBJ2-3; no firm D call. The germline V gene has CDR1 MNHNS and CDR2 SASEGT. Trimming shortened V by 5 bases and J by 2 bases, and 8 bases separated the two germline ends. The CDR3 runs to 13 residues. The CDR3 DNA sequence: TGTGCCAGCAGTTACACCCACACAGATACGCAGTATTTT. This sequence encodes CASSYTHTDTQYF.

The J gene is TRBJ2-3, the V gene TRBV6-6; D ambiguous. The germline V gene encodes CDR1 MNHNY and CDR2 SVGAGI (reference sequence). V was cut by 1 base and J by 5 bases, with 10 bases left in between. The CDR3 loop spans 14 amino acids. CDR3 region: CASSYLWSVDTQYF. Here the CDR3 DNA reads TGTGCCAGCAGTTACTTGTGGTCGGTAGATACGCAGTATTTT.

This chain joins TRBV5-1 and TRBJ2-1, with TRBD2 identical over 14 bases. Trimming cost V 4 bases and J 4 bases; bases outside gene matches: 10. Germline CDR1 reads SGHRS; CDR2 reads YFSETQ. CDR3 length: 18 residues. The CDR3 spells CASSGGLAGGLLYNEQFF. CDR3 sequence (DNA): TGCGCCAGCAGCGGAGGACTAGCGGGAGGCCTACTTTACAATGAGCAGTTCTTC.

The chain employs TRBV6-8 and TRBJ2-1, with TRBD2 as a possible D gene (5 bases). The CDR3 runs to 16 residues. The germline CDR1 and CDR2 sequences are MNHGY and SAAAGT. Trimming took 6 bases from V and 0 from J, leaving 15 bases between them. The CDR3 DNA follows: TGTGCCAGCAGGGGCCCAAGCGGAGGCTCCTACAATGAGCAGTTCTTC. It is translated as CASRGPSGGSYNEQFF.

This clonotype showed up just a few times. This rearrangement joins TRBV6-1 to TRBJ2-1, with D perhaps matching TRBD2 (6 bases). Gene TRBJ2-7 matches the end of the DNA better, so the J call may be wrong. Germline CDR1 and CDR2: MNHNS and SASEGT. The CDR3 spans 15 residues. CDR3 bases: TGTGCCAGCCGATTCACTACGGGAGATGGCAATGAGCAGTACTTC. It translates to CASRFTTGDGNEQYF.

By share of the sample, this clonotype is medium-sized. This chain links TRBV12-3 or TRBV12-4 with TRBJ2-3; D gene uncertain. The CDR3 runs to 12 residues. V dropped 6 bases and J dropped 6 bases, with 10 bases sitting between them. CDR3: CASSRMGDTQYF. The CDR3 DNA reads as TGTGCCAGCAGCCGGATGGGGGATACGCAGTATTTT.

By its share, this clonotype is large. The chain couples TRBV6-1 to TRBJ2-1; weak D call: TRBD1 (6 bases). Near its end, the DNA agrees better with TRBJ2-7, so the J call may be wrong. This CDR3 region has 16 residues. Germline CDR1 reads MNHNS; CDR2 reads SASEGT. The CDR3: CASSLPAGTGWYEQYF. CDR3 in DNA: TGTGCCAGCAGTTTGCCCGCCGGTACAGGGTGGTACGAGCAGTACTTC.

V is TRBV5-3 and J is TRBJ2-1; TRBD2 agrees at 15 bases. TRBV5-3 is an open reading frame, and its role is uncertain. V lost 8 bases and J lost 10; bases outside the gene matches: 16. The CDR3 length is 17 residues. CDR3 coding DNA: TGTGCCAGCAGCCCCGGGACTAGCGGGGGGCCGGACTACGAGCAGTTCTTC. Amino acid sequence: CASSPGTSGGPDYEQFF.

V gene TRBV7-2 combines with J gene TRBJ2-1, with 10 bases aligning to TRBD2. The J call may be incorrect, as the DNA end agrees better with TRBJ2-5. CDR1 is SGHTA, CDR2 FQGNSA, per germline. The CDR3 extends over 17 amino acids. The CDR3 reads CASSLGGSGGRGGTQYF. Written as DNA, the CDR3 is TGTGCCAGCAGCTTAGGGGGTAGCGGGGGGAGGGGAGGGACCCAGTACTTC.

This clonotype turned up a few times. The chain joins TRBV6-1 to TRBJ2-3; D is possibly TRBD2 (6 bases). Germline-derived CDR1 and CDR2 are MNHNS and SASEGT. This CDR3 has 17 residues. V lost 1 base and J lost 5, with 19 bases in between. In DNA, the CDR3 is TGTGCCAGCAGTGAAGAGTCTTGGGGGGTTCAGGTAGATACGCAGTATTTT. It encodes CASSEESWGVQVDTQYF.

Within the sample, this clonotype is medium-sized (0.01 to 0.1%). The rearrangement links TRBV6-1 to TRBJ2-3, with 10 bases that match TRBD2. This CDR3 has 13 residues. J lost 1 base, V lost 9 bases, and 1 base had no gene match. The germline CDR1 and CDR2 sequences are MNHNS and SASEGT. CDR3 bases: TGTGCCAGTCTAGCGGGGGGCACAGATACGCAGTATTTT. Its protein product is CASLAGGTDTQYF.

Concerning this clonotype: A much larger clone lies a single base off, so this may be a read error. The V call is TRBV7-2, the J call TRBJ2-3, with D uncertain. CDR3 size: 15 residues. Germline-derived CDR1 and CDR2 are SGHTA and FQGNSA. The chain's CDR3 is CASSFSLIRTATQYF. As DNA, the CDR3 is TGTGCCAGCAGCTTCAGCCTGATCCGCACAGCTACGCAGTATTTT.

This chain connects TRBV6-1 to TRBJ2-5; D unclear. Gene TRBJ2-7 matches the end of the DNA better, so the J call may be wrong. The CDR3 contains 12 residues. Germline V gives CDR1 MNHNS, CDR2 SASEGT. CDR3 loop: CASRHGSYEQYF. In nucleotides, the CDR3 is TGTGCCAGCCGCCATGGTTCCTACGAGCAGTACTTC.

The table lists this clonotype with a few counts. CDR3 coding DNA: TGTGCCAGCAGTTACGAGGGGTTGGGGATGGAGACCCAGTACTTC. It encodes CASSYEGLGMETQYF. The chain is built from TRBV6-6 and TRBJ2-7; TRBD1 or TRBD2 may be the D gene (5 bases each). The end of the DNA fits TRBJ2-5 better, so the J call may be wrong. Germline loops: CDR1 MNHNY, CDR2 SVGAGI (reference sequence). CDR3 size: 15 residues.

The chain links TRBV12-3 or TRBV12-4 to TRBJ1-2; D is possibly TRBD1 (6 bases). Trimming stripped 3 bases from V and 1 base from J, with 21 bases between. CDR3 length equals 18 residues. The CDR3 protein is CASSLGGGAILDNYGYTF. CDR3 sequence (DNA): TGTGCCAGCAGTTTGGGCGGGGGGGCTATCCTAGATAACTATGGCTACACCTTC.

In this sample, this clonotype turned up a few times. The chain has TRBV6-1 and TRBJ1-2, with D tentatively TRBD1 (6 bases). V was cut by 6 bases and J by 7 bases, with 15 bases left in between. Germline V lookup: CDR1 MNHNS, CDR2 SASEGT. The CDR3 totals 13 residues. The CDR3 sequence is CASRPDRLGGYTF. CDR3 DNA: TGTGCCAGCAGGCCTGACAGGTTAGGTGGCTACACCTTC.

Within the sample, this clonotype is medium-sized. This chain joins TRBV7-8 and TRBJ2-1, with 14 positions matching TRBD2. Trimming took 5 bases from V and 8 from J; bases not matched to a gene: 8. The CDR3 has 16 residues. The germline V gene has CDR1 SGHVS and CDR2 FQNEAQ. The CDR3 region is CASSPRLAGGIDEQFF. CDR3 coding DNA: TGTGCCAGCAGCCCGAGACTAGCGGGGGGGATAGATGAGCAGTTCTTC.

In its sample, this clonotype is medium-sized. The CDR3 nucleotides are TGTGCCAGCAGCTTATGGGCTAGCGGAGCGGGCCCAGATACGCAGTATTTT. Amino acid sequence: CASSLWASGAGPDTQYF. The chain uses TRBV7-2 and TRBJ2-3, with TRBD2 identical over 7 bases. The ends lost 2 bases at V and 4 bases at J; junction bases unmatched: 12. The germline gives CDR1 SGHTA, CDR2 FQGNSA. This CDR3 is 17 amino acids long.

This clonotype is labeled medium-sized. The chain links TRBV6-1 to TRBJ2-1, with D maybe TRBD1 (5 bases). Germline V gene lookup returns CDR1 MNHNS and CDR2 SASEGT. This CDR3 comprises 13 residues. V lost 10 bases, J lost 13 bases, and 23 bases lay in between. In DNA form, the CDR3 reads TGTGCCAACCGACAGTACCCACAAGAGACCCAGTTCTTC. This gives the protein CANRQYPQETQFF.

The chain joins TRBV6-1 to TRBJ1-4, with TRBD1 as a possible D gene (6 bases). V was trimmed by 6 bases and J by 4 bases, leaving 15 bases between them. The CDR3 has 15 amino acids. Germline CDR1 MNHNS, CDR2 SASEGT. The CDR3 DNA is TGTGCCAGCAGGCCTCCTGGGACAAGTAATGAAAAACTGTTTTTT. This gives the protein CASRPPGTSNEKLFF.

This clonotype was detected only a few times. V gene TRBV6-1 combines with J gene TRBJ2-5; the D call may be TRBD1 or TRBD2 (6 bases each). Near its end, the DNA agrees better with TRBJ2-7, so the J call may be wrong. The CDR3 has 15 residues. The germline CDR1 and CDR2 sequences are MNHNS and SASEGT. CDR3 protein: CAGGTGAGVNYEQYF. DNA for the CDR3: TGTGCCGGGGGAACGGGGGCAGGGGTTAACTACGAGCAGTACTTC.

This clonotype is medium-sized in the sample. The chain has TRBV6-1 and TRBJ2-1, with 12 bases matching TRBD2. The DNA end is a closer match to TRBJ2-7, so the J assignment may be wrong. The CDR3 has 15 amino acids. Germline assignment: CDR1 MNHNS and CDR2 SASEGT. CDR3 protein: CASSERLAGAYEQYF. Here the CDR3 DNA reads TGTGCCAGCAGTGAACGACTAGCGGGAGCGTACGAGCAGTACTTC.